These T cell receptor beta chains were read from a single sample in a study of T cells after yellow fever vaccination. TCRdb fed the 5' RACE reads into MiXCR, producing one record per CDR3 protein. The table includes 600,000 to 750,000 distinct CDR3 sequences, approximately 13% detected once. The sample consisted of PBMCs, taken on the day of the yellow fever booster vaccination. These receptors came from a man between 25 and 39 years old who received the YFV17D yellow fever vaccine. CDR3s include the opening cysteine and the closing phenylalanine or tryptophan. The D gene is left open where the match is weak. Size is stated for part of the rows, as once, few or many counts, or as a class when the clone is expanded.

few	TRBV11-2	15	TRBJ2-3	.	TGTGCCAGCAGCTCCCGACCGGCCCAAGGGGGTACGCAGTATTTT	CASSSRPAQGGTQYF
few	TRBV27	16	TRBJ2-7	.	TGTGCCAGCAGCCCCGAGAGGGGGGAAAGGTCCTACGAGCAGTACTTC	CASSPERGERSYEQYF
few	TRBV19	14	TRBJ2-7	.	TGTGCCAGTAGTATCTCTGGGGGGACCCACGAGCAGTACTTC	CASSISGGTHEQYF
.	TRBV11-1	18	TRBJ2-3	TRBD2	TGTGCCAGCAGCTCGCTCCTGGGCGGGAGGCTCATCACAGATACGCAGTATTTT	CASSSLLGGRLITDTQYF
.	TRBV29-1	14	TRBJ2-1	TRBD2	TGCAGCGCCATAGCGGGAGGACTGTACAATGAGCAGTTCTTC	CSAIAGGLYNEQFF
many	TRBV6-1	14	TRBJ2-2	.	TGTGCCAGCAGTAGCAGGGATAACACCGGGGAGCTGTTTTTT	CASSSRDNTGELFF
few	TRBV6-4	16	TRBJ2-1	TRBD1	TGTGCCAGCAGTGACTCCGGGACAGGGTTCTATGGTGAGCAGTTCTTC	CASSDSGTGFYGEQFF
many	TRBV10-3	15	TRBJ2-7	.	TGTGCCATCAGTGAGTCTCTAGGAGTATCCTACGAGCAGTACTTC	CAISESLGVSYEQYF
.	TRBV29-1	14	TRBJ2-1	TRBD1	TGCAGCGTAGCTGGACAGGGGGCCCACAATGAGCAGTTCTTC	CSVAGQGAHNEQFF
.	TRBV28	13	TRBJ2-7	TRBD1	TGTGCCAGCAGTTCGGGGGACAGGTACGAGCAGTACTTC	CASSSGDRYEQYF
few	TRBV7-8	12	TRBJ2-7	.	TGTGCCACCACTAGACAGTCCTACGAGCAGTACTTC	CATTRQSYEQYF
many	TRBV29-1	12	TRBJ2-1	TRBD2	TGCAGCGGAGGGGACTACTACAATGAGCAGTTCTTC	CSGGDYYNEQFF
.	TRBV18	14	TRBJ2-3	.	TGTGCCAGCTCACCAGGCAGGGTGGCAGATACGCAGTATTTT	CASSPGRVADTQYF
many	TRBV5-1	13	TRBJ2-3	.	TGCGCCAGCAGCCGGGACAGCACAGATACGCAGTATTTT	CASSRDSTDTQYF
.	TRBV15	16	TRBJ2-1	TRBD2	TGTGCCACCAGCCCTGGGGATAGCGGGCCATACAATGAGCAGTTCTTC	CATSPGDSGPYNEQFF
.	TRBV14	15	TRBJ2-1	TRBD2	TGTGCCAGCAGCCAAGTTCTAGCGGGGTACAATGAGCAGTTCTTC	CASSQVLAGYNEQFF
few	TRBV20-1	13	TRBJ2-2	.	TGCAGTGCTAGACCGGGTTCCACCGGGGAGCTGTTTTTT	CSARPGSTGELFF
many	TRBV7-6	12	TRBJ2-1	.	TGTGCCAGCAGCCGGGGGCTCAATGAGCAGTTCTTC	CASSRGLNEQFF
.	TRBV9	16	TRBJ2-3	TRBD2	TGTGCCAGCAGTGGAGCGGCGGGAGATAGAGCAGATACGCAGTATTTT	CASSGAAGDRADTQYF
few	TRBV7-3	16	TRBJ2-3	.	TGTGCCAGCAGCCTCCACCCCGGAGGGATCACAGATACGCAGTATTTT	CASSLHPGGITDTQYF
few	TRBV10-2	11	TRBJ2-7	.	TGCGCCAGCGTTGATAGGGGCCAGCAGTACTTC	CASVDRGQQYF
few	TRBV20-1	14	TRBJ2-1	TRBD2	TGCAGTGCTTCGAGCGGGATAGACTACAATGAGCAGTTCTTC	CSASSGIDYNEQFF